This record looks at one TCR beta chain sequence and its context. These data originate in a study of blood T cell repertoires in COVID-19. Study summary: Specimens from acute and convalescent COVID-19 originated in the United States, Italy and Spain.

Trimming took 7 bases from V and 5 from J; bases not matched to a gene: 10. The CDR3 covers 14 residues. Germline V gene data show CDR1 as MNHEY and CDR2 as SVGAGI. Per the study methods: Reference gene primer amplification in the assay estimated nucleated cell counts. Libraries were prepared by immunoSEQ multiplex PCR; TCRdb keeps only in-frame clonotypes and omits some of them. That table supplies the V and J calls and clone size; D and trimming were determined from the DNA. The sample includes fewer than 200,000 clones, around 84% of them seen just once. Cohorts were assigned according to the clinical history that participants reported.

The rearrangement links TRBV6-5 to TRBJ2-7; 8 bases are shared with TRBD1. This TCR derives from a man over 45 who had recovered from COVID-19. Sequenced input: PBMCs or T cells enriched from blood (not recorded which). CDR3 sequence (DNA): TGTGCCAGCACGGAGGCAGGACAGGGTGACGAGCAGTACTTC. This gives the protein CASTEAGQGDEQYF.